This T cell receptor beta chain derives from a study of cytomegalovirus exposure and HLA in healthy donors. Findings of the study overall: CMV antigen specificity of a few CMV-associated chains was confirmed in vitro.

These donors, healthy bone marrow donors, were studied. Vbeta (60) and Jbeta (13) primers were used in the PCR. Profiled with immunoSEQ multiplex PCR; TCRdb holds only in-frame clones, not every one. The sample has over 150,000 clones; approximately 80% are singletons. Regarding this clone: Antigen: not known.

The CDR3 has 13 amino acids. From germline, CDR1 is WNHNN and CDR2 SYGVQD (reference sequence). V was trimmed by 5 bases and J by 0 bases, leaving 7 bases between them. This chain joins TRBV10-1 and TRBJ1-1, with D hard to call. The sequence derives from a man aged 25-45 years in good health and CMV-seronegative. The specimen sequenced was PBMCs. CDR3 sequence: CASSPSLNTEAFF. DNA for the CDR3: TGCGCCAGCAGTCCCTCTCTGAACACTGAAGCTTTCTTT.